These T cell receptor beta chains were read from a single sample in a study of response to subunit inactivated influenza vaccine. In TCRdb, the RT-PCR reads were re-called with MiXCR into one record per CDR3 protein. The sample holds roughly 650,000 distinct CDR3 sequences, around 15% seen once. The sample here was PBMCs from blood, taken roughly 15 days before vaccination. The receptors stem from a man between 45 and 60 years old who received an inactivated influenza vaccine. CDR3s leave out the opening cysteine and the closing phenylalanine or tryptophan.

TRBV12-3/TRBV12-4,TRBJ1-1,ASSFSGANTEAF
TRBV6-2/TRBV6-3,TRBJ2-7,ASSRASSGLYEQY
TRBV20-1,TRBJ2-7,SVRSGRAYEQY
TRBV7-3,TRBJ2-1,ASSVSSGGTYNEQF
TRBV24-1,TRBJ2-1,ATSTWDSSYNEQF
TRBV7-9,TRBJ2-1,ASSLPGGLYNEQF
TRBV7-8,TRBJ2-1,ASSMGQGKDEQF
TRBV20-1,TRBJ1-4,SAVGGANEKLF
TRBV2,TRBJ1-5,ASRQGWSNQPQH
TRBV5-1,TRBJ2-1,ASSIWTGWDEQF
TRBV7-9,TRBJ2-7,ASSRDRDEY
TRBV7-9,TRBJ2-1,ASSPFGQIEQF
TRBV20-1,TRBJ1-4,SANSPVGSNEKLF
TRBV12-3/TRBV12-4,TRBJ2-3,ASSFRGSTDTQY
TRBV29-1,TRBJ2-3,SVERPREAQRGGTDTQY
TRBV2,TRBJ1-1,ASSEGGTTEAF
TRBV11-2,TRBJ1-5,ASSLEGWATGTGQPQL
TRBV10-3,TRBJ2-7,AISESSVSYEQY
TRBV3-1,TRBJ2-1,ASSQDPGNNEQF
TRBV5-1,TRBJ2-3,ASSLRSTADTQY
TRBV20-1,TRBJ2-7,SARRTGIPYEQY
TRBV10-3,TRBJ2-1,AISTGEYNEQF
TRBV7-9,TRBJ2-7,ASSFESYYEQY
TRBV20-1,TRBJ2-7,SAREPQGQAGEQY
TRBV25-1,TRBJ1-1,ASGDIPNTEAF
TRBV20-1,TRBJ2-5,SATDTVQETQY
TRBV5-1,TRBJ2-1,ASSSAGVFYNEQF
TRBV12-3/TRBV12-4,TRBJ1-4,ASSLRVRQGAEKLF
TRBV28,TRBJ2-2,ASDTLEGARTGELF
TRBV27,TRBJ2-1,ASSLIGLAGYNEQF
TRBV3-1,TRBJ1-2,ATQDGRGYGYT
TRBV5-5,TRBJ2-3,ASSSSRTSTDTQY
TRBV5-1,TRBJ1-2,ASSSGHRDGYT
TRBV6-5,TRBJ1-2,ASSYFKSQGAHNYGYT
TRBV4-3,TRBJ2-6,ASSYRDRGSGANVLT
TRBV7-9,TRBJ2-5,ASSFSGGAQETQY
TRBV12-3/TRBV12-4,TRBJ1-4,ASSRTAHNEKLF
TRBV29-1,TRBJ2-1,SVETGQAYNEQF
TRBV3-1,TRBJ1-1,ASSYAGGEDTEAF